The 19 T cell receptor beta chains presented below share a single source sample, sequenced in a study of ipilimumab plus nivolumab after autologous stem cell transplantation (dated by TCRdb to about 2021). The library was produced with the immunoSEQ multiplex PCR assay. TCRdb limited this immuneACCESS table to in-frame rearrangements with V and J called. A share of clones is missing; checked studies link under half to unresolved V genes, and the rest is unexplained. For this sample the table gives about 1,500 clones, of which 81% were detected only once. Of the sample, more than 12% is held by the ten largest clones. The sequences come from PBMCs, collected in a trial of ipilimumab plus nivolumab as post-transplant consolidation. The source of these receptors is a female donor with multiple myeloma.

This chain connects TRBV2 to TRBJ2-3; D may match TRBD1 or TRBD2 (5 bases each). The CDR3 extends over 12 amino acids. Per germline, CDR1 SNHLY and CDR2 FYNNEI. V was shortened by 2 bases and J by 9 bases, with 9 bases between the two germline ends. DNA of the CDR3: TGTGCCAGCAGTGAATTACGGGACACGCAGTATTTT. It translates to CASSELRDTQYF.

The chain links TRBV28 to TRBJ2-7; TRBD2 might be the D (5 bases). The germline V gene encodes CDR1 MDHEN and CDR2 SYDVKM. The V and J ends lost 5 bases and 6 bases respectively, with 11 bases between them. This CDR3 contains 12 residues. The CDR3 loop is CASSQEVSEQYF. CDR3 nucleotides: TGTGCCAGCAGTCAGGAGGTGTCCGAGCAGTACTTC. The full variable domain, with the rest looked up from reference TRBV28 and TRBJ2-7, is DVKVTQSSRYLVKRTGEKVFLECVQDMDHENMFWYRQDPGLGLRLIYFSYDVKMKEKGDIPEGYSVSREKKERFSLILESASTNQTSMYLCASSQEVSEQYFGPGTRLTVT.

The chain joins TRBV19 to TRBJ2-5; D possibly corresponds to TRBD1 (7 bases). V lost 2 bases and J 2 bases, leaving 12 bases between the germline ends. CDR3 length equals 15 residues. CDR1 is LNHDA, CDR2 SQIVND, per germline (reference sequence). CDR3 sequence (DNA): TGTGCCAGTAGTATACAGGGGGACTTTCAAGAGACCCAGTACTTC. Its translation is CASSIQGDFQETQYF.

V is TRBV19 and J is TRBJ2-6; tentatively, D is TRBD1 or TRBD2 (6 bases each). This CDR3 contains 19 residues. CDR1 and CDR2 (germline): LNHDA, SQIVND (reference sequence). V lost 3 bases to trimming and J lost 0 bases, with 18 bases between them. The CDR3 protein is CASSMFGGLLYSGANVLTF. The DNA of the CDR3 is TGTGCCAGTAGTATGTTTGGGGGGCTTCTATACTCTGGGGCCAACGTCCTGACTTTC.

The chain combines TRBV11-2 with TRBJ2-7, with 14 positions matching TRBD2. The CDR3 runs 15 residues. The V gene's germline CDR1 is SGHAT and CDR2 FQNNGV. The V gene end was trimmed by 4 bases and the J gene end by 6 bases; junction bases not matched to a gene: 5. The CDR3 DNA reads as TGTGCCAGCAGCTCCGCGGGGACTAGCGGGAGCGAGCAGTACTTC. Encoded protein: CASSSAGTSGSEQYF.

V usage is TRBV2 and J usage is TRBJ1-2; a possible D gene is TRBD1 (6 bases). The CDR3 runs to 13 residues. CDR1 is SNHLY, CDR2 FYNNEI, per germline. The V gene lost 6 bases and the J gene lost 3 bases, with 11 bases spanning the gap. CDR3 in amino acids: CASSFGQYYGYTF. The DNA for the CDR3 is TGTGCCAGCAGCTTTGGACAGTACTATGGCTACACCTTC.

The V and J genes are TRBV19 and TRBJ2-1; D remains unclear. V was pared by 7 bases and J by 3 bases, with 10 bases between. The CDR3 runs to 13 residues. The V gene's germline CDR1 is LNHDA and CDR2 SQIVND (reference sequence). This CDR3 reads CASTVRNYNEQFF. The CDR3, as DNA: TGTGCCAGTACAGTACGAAACTACAATGAGCAGTTCTTC.

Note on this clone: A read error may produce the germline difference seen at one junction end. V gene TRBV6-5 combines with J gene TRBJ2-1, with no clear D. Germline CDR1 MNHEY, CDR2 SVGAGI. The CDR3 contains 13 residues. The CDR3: CASSYKAYNERFF. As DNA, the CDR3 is TGTGCCAGCAGTTACAAGGCGTACAATGAGCGGTTCTTC.

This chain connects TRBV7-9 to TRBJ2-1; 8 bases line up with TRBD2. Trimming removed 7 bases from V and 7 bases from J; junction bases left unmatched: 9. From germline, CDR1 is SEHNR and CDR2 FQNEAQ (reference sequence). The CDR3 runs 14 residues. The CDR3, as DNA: TGTGCCAGCACCATACTTACTAGCGGTAATGAGCAGTTCTTC. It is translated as CASTILTSGNEQFF.

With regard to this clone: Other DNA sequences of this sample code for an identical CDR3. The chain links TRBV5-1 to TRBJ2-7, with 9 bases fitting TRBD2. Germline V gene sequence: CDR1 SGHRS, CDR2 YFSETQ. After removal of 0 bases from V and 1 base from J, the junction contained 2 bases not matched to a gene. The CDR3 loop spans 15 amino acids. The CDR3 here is CASSLEAGGSYEQYF. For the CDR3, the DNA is TGCGCCAGCAGCTTGGAAGCGGGAGGATCCTACGAGCAGTACTTC.

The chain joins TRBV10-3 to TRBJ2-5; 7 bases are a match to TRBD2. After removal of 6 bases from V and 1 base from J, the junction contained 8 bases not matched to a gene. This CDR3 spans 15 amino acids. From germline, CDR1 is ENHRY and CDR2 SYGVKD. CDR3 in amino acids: CAISPGTIGQETQYF. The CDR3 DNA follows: TGTGCCATCAGCCCGGGGACTATCGGCCAAGAGACCCAGTACTTC.

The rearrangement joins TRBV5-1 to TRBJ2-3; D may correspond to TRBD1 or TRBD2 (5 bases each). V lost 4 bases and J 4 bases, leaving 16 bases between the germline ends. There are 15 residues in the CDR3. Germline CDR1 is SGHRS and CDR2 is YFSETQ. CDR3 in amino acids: CASSRVQGRSDTQYF. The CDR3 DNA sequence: TGCGCCAGCAGCAGGGTTCAGGGACGATCAGATACGCAGTATTTT.

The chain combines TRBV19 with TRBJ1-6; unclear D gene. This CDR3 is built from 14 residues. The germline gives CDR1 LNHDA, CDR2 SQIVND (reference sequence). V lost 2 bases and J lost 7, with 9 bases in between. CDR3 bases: TGTGCCAGTAGTATAAATCTGGGAAATTCACCCCTCCACTTT. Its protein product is CASSINLGNSPLHF.

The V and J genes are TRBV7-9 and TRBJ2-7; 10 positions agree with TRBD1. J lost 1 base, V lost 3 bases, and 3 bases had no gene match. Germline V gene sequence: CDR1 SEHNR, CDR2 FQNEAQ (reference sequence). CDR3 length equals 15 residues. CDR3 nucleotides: TGTGCCAGCAGCTTGGGGGACAGGGGATCCTACGAGCAGTACTTC. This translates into CASSLGDRGSYEQYF.

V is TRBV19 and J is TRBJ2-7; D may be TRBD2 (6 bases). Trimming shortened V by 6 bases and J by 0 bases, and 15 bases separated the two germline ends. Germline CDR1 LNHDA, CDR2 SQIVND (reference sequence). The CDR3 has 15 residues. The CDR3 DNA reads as TGTGCCAGTAGAAACCGGGACGGGAGCTCCTACGAGCAGTACTTC. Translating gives CASRNRDGSSYEQYF.

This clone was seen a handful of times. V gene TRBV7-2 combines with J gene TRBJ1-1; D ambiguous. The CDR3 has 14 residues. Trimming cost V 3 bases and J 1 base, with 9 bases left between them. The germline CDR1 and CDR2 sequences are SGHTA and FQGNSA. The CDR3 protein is CASSFSTGNTEAFF. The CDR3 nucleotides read TGTGCCAGCAGCTTTTCGACGGGGAACACTGAAGCTTTCTTT.

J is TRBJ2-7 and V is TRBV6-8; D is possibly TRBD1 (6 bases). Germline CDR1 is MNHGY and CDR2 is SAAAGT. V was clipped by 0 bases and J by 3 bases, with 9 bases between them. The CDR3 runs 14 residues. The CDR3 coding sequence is TGTGCCAGCAGTTACTCGCAGGGGCGCTACGAGCAGTACTTC. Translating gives CASSYSQGRYEQYF.

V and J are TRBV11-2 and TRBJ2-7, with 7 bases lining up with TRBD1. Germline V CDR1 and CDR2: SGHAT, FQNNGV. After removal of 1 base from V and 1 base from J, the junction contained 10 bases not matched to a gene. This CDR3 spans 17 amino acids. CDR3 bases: TGTGCCAGCAGCTTAGCAAGCTTACAGGGGTGGTCCTACGAGCAGTACTTC. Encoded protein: CASSLASLQGWSYEQYF.

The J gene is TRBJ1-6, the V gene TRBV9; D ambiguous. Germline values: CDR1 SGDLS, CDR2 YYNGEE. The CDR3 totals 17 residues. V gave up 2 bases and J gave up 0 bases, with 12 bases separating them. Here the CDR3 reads CASSVDSLGSYNSPLHF. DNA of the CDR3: TGTGCCAGCAGCGTGGACTCGCTCGGCTCCTATAATTCACCCCTCCACTTT.